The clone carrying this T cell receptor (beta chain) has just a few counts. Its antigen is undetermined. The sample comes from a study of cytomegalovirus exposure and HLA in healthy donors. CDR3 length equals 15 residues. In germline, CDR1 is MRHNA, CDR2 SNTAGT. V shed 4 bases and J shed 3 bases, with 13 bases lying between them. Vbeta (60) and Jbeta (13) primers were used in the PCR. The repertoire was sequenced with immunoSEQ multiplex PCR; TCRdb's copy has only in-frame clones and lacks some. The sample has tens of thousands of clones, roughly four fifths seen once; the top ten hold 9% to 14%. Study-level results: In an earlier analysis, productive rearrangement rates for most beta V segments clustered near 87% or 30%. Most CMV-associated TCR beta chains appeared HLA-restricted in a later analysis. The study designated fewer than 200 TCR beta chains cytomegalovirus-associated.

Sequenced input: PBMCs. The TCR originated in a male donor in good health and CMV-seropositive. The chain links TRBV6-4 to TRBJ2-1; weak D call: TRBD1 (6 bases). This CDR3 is CASSGDAGDYNEQFF. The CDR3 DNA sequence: TGTGCCAGCAGTGGGGATGCAGGGGACTACAATGAGCAGTTCTTC.